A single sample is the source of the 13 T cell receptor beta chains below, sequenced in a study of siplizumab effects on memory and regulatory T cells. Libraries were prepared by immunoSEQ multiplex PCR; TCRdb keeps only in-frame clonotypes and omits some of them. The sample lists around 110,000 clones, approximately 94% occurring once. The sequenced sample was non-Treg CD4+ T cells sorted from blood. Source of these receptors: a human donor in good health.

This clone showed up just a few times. The CDR3 sequence is CASRRGRNTAGELFF. The CDR3 DNA is TGTGCCTCCAGACGGGGACGCAACACGGCCGGGGAGCTGTTTTTT. V usage is TRBV27 and J usage is TRBJ2-2; D is perhaps TRBD1 or TRBD2 (5 bases each). Germline CDR1 and CDR2: MNHEY and SMNVEV (reference sequence). The germline V and J ends were trimmed by 11 bases and 6 bases, with 22 bases remaining between them. The CDR3 runs to 15 residues.

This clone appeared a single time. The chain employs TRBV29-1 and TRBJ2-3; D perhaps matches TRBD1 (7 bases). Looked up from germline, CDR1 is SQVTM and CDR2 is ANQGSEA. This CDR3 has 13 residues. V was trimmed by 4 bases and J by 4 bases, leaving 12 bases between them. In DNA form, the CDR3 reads TGCAGCGTTGGAGTCAGGGGGGCAGATACGCAGTATTTT. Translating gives CSVGVRGADTQYF.

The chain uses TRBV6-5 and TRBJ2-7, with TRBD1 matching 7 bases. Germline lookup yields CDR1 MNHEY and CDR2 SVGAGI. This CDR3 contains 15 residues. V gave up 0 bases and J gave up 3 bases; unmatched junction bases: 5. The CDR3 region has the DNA TGTGCCAGCAGTTACTCGGTGACAGGGATCTACGAGCAGTACTTC. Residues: CASSYSVTGIYEQYF.

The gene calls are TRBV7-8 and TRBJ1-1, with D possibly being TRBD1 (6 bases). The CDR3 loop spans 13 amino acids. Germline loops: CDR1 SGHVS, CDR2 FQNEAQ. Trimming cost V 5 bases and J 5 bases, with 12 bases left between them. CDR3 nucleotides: TGTGCCAGCAGCCCCCGACAGGTGACTGAAGCTTTCTTT. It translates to CASSPRQVTEAFF.

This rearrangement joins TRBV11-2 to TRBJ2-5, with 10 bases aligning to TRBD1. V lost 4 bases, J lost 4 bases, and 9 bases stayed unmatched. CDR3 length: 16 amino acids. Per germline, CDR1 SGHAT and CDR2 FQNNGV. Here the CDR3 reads CASSSQTGGLRETQYF. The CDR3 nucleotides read TGTGCCAGCAGCTCCCAGACAGGGGGCCTACGAGAGACCCAGTACTTC.

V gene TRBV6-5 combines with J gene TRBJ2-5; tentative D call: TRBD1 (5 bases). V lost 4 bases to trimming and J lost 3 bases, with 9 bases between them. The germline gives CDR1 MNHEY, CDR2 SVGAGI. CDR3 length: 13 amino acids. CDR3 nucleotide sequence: TGTGCCAGCAGTTTCACAGGCGAAGAGACCCAGTACTTC. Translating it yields CASSFTGEETQYF.

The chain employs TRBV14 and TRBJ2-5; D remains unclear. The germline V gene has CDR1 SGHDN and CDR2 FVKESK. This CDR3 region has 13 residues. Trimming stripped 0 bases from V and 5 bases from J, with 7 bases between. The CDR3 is CASSQDKSETQYF. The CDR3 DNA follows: TGTGCCAGCAGCCAAGATAAGTCTGAGACCCAGTACTTC. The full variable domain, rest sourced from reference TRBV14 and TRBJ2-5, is EAGVTQFPSHSVIEKGQTVTLRCDPISGHDNLYWYRRVMGKEIKFLLHFVKESKQDESGMPNNRFLAERTGGTYSTLKVQPAELEDSGVYFCASSQDKSETQYFGPGTRLLVL.

The CDR3 sequence is CASRLDTGFTYEQYF. For the CDR3, the DNA is TGTGCCAGCAGATTGGATACAGGGTTCACCTACGAGCAGTACTTC. This chain joins TRBV6-5 and TRBJ2-7; possibly TRBD1 for D (6 bases). CDR3 size: 15 residues. Trimming pared 6 bases from V and 2 bases from J, leaving 17 bases between. Germline CDR1 and CDR2: MNHEY and SVGAGI.

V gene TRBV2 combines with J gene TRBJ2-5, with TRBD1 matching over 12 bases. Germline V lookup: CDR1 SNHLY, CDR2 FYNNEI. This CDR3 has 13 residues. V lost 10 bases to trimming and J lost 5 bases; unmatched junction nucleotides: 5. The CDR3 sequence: CATRDRGRETQYF. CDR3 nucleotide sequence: TGTGCCACCCGGGACAGGGGGCGGGAGACCCAGTACTTC.

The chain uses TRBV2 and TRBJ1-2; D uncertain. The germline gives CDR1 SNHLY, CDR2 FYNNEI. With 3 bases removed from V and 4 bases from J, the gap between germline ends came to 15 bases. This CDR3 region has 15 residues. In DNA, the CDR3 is TGTGCCAGCAGTGATCAATTCGACATGACCTATGGCTACACCTTC. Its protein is CASSDQFDMTYGYTF.

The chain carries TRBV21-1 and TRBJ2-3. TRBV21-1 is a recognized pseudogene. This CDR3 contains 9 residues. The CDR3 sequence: CATTDTQYF. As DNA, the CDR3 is TGTGCCACCACAGATACGCAGTATTTT.

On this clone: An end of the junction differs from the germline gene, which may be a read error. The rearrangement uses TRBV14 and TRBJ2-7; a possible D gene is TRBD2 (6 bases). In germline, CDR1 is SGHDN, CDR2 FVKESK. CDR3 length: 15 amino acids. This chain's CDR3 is CASNQGTAGAYEQYF. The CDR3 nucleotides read TGTGCCAGCAACCAAGGTACAGCGGGTGCCTACGAGCAGTACTTC.

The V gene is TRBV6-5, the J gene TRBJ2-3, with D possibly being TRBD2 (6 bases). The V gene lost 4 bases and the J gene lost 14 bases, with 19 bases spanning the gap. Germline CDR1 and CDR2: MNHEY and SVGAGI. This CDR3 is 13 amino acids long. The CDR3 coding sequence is TGTGCCAGCAGTTGGGGGACTCCTCAACGGTCGTATTTT. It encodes CASSWGTPQRSYF.